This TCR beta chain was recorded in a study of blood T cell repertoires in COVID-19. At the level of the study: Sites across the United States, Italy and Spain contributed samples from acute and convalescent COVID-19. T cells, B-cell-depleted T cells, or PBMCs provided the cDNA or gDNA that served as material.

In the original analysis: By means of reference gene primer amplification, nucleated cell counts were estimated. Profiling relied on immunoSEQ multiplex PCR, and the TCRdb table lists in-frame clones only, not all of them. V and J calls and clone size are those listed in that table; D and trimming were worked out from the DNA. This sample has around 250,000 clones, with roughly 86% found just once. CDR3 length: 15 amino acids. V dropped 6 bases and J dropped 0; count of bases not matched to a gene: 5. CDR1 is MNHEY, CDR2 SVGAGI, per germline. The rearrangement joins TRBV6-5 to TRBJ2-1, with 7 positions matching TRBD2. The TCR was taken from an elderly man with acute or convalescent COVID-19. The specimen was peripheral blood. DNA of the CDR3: TGTGCCAGCAGGTCTAGCGGACCCTCCTACAATGAGCAGTTCTTC. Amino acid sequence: CASRSSGPSYNEQFF.